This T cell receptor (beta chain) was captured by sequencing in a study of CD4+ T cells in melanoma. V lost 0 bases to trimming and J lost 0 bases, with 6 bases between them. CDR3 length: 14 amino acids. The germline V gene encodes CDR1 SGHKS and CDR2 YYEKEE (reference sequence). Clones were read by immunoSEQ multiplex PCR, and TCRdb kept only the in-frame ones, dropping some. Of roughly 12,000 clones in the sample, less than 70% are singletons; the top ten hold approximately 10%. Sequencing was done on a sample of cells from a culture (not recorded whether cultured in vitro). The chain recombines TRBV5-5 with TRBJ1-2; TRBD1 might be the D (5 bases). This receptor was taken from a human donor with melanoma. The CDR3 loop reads CASSLAQANYGYTF. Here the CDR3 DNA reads TGTGCCAGCAGCTTGGCACAGGCTAACTATGGCTACACCTTC.